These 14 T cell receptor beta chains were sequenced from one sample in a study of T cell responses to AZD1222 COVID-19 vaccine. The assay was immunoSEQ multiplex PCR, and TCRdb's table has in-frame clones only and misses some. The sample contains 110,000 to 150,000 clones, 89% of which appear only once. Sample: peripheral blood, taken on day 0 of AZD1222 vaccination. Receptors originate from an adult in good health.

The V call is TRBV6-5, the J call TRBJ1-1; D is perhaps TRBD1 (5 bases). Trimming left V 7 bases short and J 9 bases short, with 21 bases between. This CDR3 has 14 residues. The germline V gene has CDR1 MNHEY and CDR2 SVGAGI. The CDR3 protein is CASIHLGGKGKAFF. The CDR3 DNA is TGTGCCAGCATCCACCTGGGGGGTAAGGGGAAAGCTTTCTTT.

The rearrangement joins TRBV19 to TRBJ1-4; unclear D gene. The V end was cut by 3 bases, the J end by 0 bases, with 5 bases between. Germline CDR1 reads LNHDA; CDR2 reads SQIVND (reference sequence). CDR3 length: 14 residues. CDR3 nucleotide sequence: TGTGCCAGTAGTATGGATGCAACTAATGAAAAACTGTTTTTT. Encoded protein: CASSMDATNEKLFF.

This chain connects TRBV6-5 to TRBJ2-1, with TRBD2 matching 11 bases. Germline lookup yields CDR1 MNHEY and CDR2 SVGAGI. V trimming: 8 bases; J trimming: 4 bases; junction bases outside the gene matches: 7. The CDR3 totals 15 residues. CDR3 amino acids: CASGLAGGYYNEQFF. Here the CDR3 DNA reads TGTGCCAGCGGCCTAGCGGGGGGATATTACAATGAGCAGTTCTTC.

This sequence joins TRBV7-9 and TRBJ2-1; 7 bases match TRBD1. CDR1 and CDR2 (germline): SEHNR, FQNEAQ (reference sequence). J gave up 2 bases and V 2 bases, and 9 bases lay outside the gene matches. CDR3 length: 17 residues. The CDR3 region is CASSLLDRVTPYNEQFF. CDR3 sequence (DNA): TGTGCCAGCAGCTTACTCGACAGGGTAACTCCCTACAATGAGCAGTTCTTC.

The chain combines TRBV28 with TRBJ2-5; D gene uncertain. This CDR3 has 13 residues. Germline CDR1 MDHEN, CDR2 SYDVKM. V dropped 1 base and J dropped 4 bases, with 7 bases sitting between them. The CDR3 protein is CASSLYRVETQYF. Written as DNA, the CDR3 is TGTGCCAGCAGTTTATACCGGGTAGAGACCCAGTACTTC. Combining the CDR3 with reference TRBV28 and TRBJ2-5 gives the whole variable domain DVKVTQSSRYLVKRTGEKVFLECVQDMDHENMFWYRQDPGLGLRLIYFSYDVKMKEKGDIPEGYSVSREKKERFSLILESASTNQTSMYLCASSLYRVETQYFGPGTRLLVL.

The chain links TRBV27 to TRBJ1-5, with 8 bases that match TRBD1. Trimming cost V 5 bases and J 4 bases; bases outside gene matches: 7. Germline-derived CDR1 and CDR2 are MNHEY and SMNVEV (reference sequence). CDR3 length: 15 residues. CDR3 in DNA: TGTGCCAGCAGTCAAGGGACAGGAGTAAATCAGCCCCAGCATTTT. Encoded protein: CASSQGTGVNQPQHF.

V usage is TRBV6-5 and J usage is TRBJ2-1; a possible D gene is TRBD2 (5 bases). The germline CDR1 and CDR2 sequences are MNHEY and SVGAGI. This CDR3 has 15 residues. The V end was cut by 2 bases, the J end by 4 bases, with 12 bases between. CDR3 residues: CASSYRTLDYNEQFF. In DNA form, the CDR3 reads TGTGCCAGCAGTTACAGGACTCTAGATTACAATGAGCAGTTCTTC.

For the CDR3, the DNA is TGTGCCAGCAGAAGACGATCACCCCTCCACTTT. Protein: CASRRRSPLHF. The chain joins TRBV2 to TRBJ1-6; no clear D gene. Germline V gene sequence: CDR1 SNHLY, CDR2 FYNNEI. The length of the CDR3 is 11 residues. The V end was cut by 6 bases, the J end by 10 bases, with 7 bases between.

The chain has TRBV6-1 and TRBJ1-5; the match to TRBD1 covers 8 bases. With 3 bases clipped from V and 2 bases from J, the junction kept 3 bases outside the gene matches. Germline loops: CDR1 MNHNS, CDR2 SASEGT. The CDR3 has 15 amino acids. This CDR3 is CASSDQTGGNQPQHF. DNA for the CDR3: TGTGCCAGCAGTGACCAGACAGGGGGCAATCAGCCCCAGCATTTT.

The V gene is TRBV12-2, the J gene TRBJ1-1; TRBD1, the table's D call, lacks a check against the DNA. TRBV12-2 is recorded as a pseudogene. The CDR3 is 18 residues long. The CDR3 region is CASRLYPGTGSVNTEAFF. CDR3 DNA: TGTGCAAGTCGCCTCTACCCCGGGACAGGGTCGGTGAACACTGAAGCTTTCTTT.

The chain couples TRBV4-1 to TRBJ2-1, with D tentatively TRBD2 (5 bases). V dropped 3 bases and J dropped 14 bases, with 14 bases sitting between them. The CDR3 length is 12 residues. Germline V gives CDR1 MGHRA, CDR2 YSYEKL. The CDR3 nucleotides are TGCGCCAGCAGCCAGGCAGCGGATCCCAAGTTCTTC. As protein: CASSQAADPKFF.

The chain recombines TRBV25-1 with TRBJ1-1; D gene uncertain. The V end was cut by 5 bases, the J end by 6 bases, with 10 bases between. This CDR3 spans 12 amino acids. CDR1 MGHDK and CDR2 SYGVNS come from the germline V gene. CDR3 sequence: CASSLSGPEAFF. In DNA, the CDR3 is TGTGCCAGCAGTTTGTCCGGACCTGAAGCTTTCTTT.

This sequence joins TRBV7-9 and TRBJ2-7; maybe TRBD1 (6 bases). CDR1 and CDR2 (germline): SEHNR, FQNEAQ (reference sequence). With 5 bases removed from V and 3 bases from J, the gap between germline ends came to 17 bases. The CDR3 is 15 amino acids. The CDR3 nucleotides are TGTGCCAGCAGCCAGACCGGGACAAGAGTCTACGAGCAGTACTTC. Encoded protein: CASSQTGTRVYEQYF.

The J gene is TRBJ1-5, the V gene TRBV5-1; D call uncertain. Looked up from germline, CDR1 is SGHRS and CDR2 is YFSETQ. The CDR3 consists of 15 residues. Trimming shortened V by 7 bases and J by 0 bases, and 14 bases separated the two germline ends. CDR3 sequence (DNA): TGCGCCAGCCAGGCAGGAATTTATAGCAATCAGCCCCAGCATTTT. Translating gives CASQAGIYSNQPQHF.